This paragraph reports one T cell receptor (beta chain). The CDR3 contains 16 residues. CDR1 is SGHKS and CDR2 is YYEKEE in the germline V gene (reference sequence). V gave up 4 bases and J gave up 5 bases; unmatched junction bases: 12. In the source study's methods: Nucleated cell number was recorded as an estimate derived from reference gene primer amplification. Method: immunoSEQ multiplex PCR; TCRdb's copy keeps in-frame clones and lacks some. The DNA gave D and trimming, while V, J and clone size come from that table. Seen here are roughly 200,000 clones, roughly 84% observed once, and the top ten hold roughly a tenth. This specimen comes from a study of blood T cell repertoires in COVID-19.

What was sequenced was peripheral blood. The origin of this receptor is a woman of 80 years or more with COVID-19, enrolled during active disease. The V call is TRBV5-5, the J call TRBJ1-2; TRBD1 matches 9 bases. The CDR3 protein is CASSEFPGQGGYGYTF. The CDR3 bases are TGTGCCAGCAGCGAATTTCCGGGACAGGGAGGTTATGGCTACACCTTC.